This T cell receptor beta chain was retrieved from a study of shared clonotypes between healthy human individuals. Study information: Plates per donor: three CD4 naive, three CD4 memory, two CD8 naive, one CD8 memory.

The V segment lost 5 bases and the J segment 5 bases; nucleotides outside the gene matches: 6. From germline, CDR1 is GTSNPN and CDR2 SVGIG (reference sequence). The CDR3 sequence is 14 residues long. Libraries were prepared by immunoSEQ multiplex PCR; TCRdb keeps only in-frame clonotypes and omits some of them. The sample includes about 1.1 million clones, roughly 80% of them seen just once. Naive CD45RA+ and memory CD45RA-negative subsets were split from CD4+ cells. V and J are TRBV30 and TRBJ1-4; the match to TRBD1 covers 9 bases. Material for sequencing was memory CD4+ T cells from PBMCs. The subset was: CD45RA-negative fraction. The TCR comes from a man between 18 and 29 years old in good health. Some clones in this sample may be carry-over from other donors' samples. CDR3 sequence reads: CAWSTGTGNEKLFF. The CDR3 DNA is TGTGCCTGGTCTACCGGGACAGGGAATGAAAAACTGTTTTTT.